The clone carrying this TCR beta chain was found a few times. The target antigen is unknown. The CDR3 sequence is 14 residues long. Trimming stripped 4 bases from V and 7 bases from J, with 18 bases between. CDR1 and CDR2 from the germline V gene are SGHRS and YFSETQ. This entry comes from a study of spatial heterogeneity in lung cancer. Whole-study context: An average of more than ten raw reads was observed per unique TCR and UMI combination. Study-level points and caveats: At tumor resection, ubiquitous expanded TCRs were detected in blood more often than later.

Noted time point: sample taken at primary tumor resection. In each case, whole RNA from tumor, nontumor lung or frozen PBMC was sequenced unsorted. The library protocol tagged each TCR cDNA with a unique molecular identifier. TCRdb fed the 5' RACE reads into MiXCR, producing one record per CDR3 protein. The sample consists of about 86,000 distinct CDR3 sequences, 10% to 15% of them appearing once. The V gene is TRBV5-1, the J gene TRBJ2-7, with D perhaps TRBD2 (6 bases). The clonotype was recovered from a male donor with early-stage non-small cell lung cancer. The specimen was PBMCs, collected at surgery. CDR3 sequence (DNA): TGCGCCAGCAGCAGCGTCGACGGGGGTCGGGAGCAGTACTTC. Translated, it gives CASSSVDGGREQYF.